Detailed here is one TCR beta chain. Its antigen is currently not known. Within one base of it there is no much larger clone, and no base qualities were kept. These data originate in a study of cytomegalovirus exposure and HLA in healthy donors (dated by TCRdb to 2016 to 2017). General notes on the study: According to an earlier analysis of 550 to 700 of the donors, about 180 million T cells yielded 120 million or so unique TCR beta sequences and about 300 Gb of sequence data. Around 320 gigabases of sequencing data and 80 million or so unique TCR sequences were included in an early release covering several hundred HLA-typed donors. Of the approximately 370 genotyped donors, approximately 80% were placed in the genetic ancestry cluster associated with self-reported Caucasian donors. The study aimed to test whether cataloging public T cell receptors could reveal signatures of past pathogen exposure. The T cell repertoires of 666 subjects were profiled by immunosequencing and related to cytomegalovirus serostatus. Along with the roughly 610-subject first cohort, a separate validation cohort of around 110 different subjects was used. High-throughput TCR immunosequencing, statistical association of individual TCRs with disease status, and machine learning were combined to predict cytomegalovirus infection status. In a later analysis, previously published TCR beta repertoires from more than 500 donors were re-analyzed and high-resolution HLA genotyping was added so that TCR occurrence patterns could be studied. The later analysis used no new phenotypic data to find candidate immune exposures, relying instead on TCR beta sequences and their occurrence across donors. To decide whether each TCR beta V gene segment behaved as functional or pseudogenic, an earlier analysis of several hundred of the donors relied on high-throughput TCR beta sequencing. Donor age, sex, ethnicity and CMV serostatus were compiled alongside the repertoire data. Genome-wide SNP genotypes for about three fifths of the 666 donors were used in a later genetic analysis, which treated that subset as a discovery cohort. All discovery cohort repertoires had been generated using a single sequencing platform. Class I and class II HLA loci were covered by the typing at four-digit resolution. The number of typed donors differed by locus: roughly 629-640 for A, B, C, DRB1 and DQB1; some 500 for DQA1; around 580 for DPA1; and some 430 for DPB1. Because of strong linkage in the cohort, four or five DR-DQ haplotypes were treated as single units for association and clustering. On average, around 200,000 unique TCR beta nucleotide sequences were sequenced per donor among 398 genotyped donors of the cohort, with 15% to 20% of those sequences being non-productive.

The investigation overall reported the following: Because counts were too low, roughly 17 rarely observed V segments, including chromosome 9 orphons, were left out of the earlier analysis of approximately 580 of the donors. Most TCR sequences were seen in very few donors, while some public TCRs were found in many individuals. According to a later analysis, TCR association rates differed among HLA loci, with DRB1 alleles showing the most associated TCRs and HLA-C alleles showing the fewest. The 87-base-pair reads could not distinguish some IMGT-functional V segments, including TRBV6-2 and TRBV6-3, so those segments were excluded. Immune exposure information for the cohort was limited to CMV serostatus. In an earlier analysis of around 600 of the donors, most TCR beta V segments appeared in productive rearrangements about 90% or about 30% of the time, broadly matching IMGT annotations. Three of the identified cytomegalovirus-associated TCR beta chains were confirmed in vitro to be specific for cytomegalovirus antigens. In a later genetic analysis, a missense DCLRE1C variant was associated with V-gene and J-gene trimming of TCR beta chains, and the association was replicated in an independent cohort. A later analysis found that most CMV-associated TCR beta chains appeared HLA-restricted, with HLA associations seemingly driven largely by CMV exposure. A further reported finding was that TCR beta sequences accurately predicted the HLA-A and HLA-B alleles for most subjects in the first cohort. Presence/absence analyses assumed roughly uniform sequencing depth across donors, an assumption that may not hold. Because HLA typing was missing for some donors at each locus, association tests included only the typed subset. The sequencing pipeline was judged likely to have produced a cluster of highly shared sequence variants as a technical artifact. In a later analysis, HLA-associated TCR beta chains showed more clonal expansion and lower generation probabilities than non-associated chains that were equally common. When HLA alleles, especially DR and DQ, strongly co-occurred, TCR associations were difficult to assign to individual alleles. A later analysis reported that several top co-occurrence clusters appeared linked to parvovirus B19, influenza, CMV and Epstein-Barr virus. A later genetic analysis reported fewer N-insertions in productive TCRs among donors in an Asian-associated ancestry cluster than the roughly 620-donor mean. A total of about 180 TCR beta chains were listed by the study as associated with cytomegalovirus. Only TCR beta chains were sequenced in this cohort, and the absence of alpha or paired-chain data limited detectable features. Correlated functional status among segregating V segments might reflect linkage disequilibrium, but an unknown experimental factor could not be ruled out. The authors suggested that the approach could potentially be extended to other disease states and immunological phenotypes. In a later analysis, 15,000 to 20,000 TCR beta sequences were associated with specific HLA alleles at a false discovery rate of 0.05. The classifier was reported to diagnose cytomegalovirus status with high specificity and sensitivity in both the original and validation cohorts.

Library creation used the immunoSEQ multiplex PCR assay. For the multiplex PCR, a mixture combining 60 forward primers for TCR Vbeta segments and 13 reverse primers for TCR Jbeta segments was used. Amplification of the CDR3 region of rearranged TCR beta genes was performed with a multiplex PCR assay on genomic DNA. On the Illumina HiSeq System, the amplified TCR beta libraries were sequenced as 87-base-pair reads. As for the original processing: In a later analysis, some 80 million unique TCR beta chains were counted across the approximately 670 repertoires, and roughly 10 million of these chains were shared by at least two donors. Raw reads were error-corrected and collapsed into unique sequences by a nearest-neighbor algorithm in which closely related sequences were merged to remove PCR and sequencing errors. CDR3 sequences were aligned to IMGT reference sequences to assign V, D and J gene segments. For a sequence to be retained, a match of at least six nucleotides to both a V gene segment and a J gene segment was required. A rearrangement counted as productive if the CDR3 had no stop codons and remained in frame with V and J, and every other rearrangement counted as non-productive. Following IMGT convention, CDR3 was defined as the stretch from the second conserved V-encoded cysteine to the conserved J-encoded phenylalanine. Sequences without an unambiguous match to a single V gene segment were excluded from the earlier analysis of several hundred of the donors. An earlier analysis of over 450 of the donors classified V segments as functional when productive rearrangements were above 56.7% and as segregating when the standard deviation between donors was above 5%. A statistical classification framework was developed to diagnose cytomegalovirus status using the catalog of TCR beta chain sequences. In a later analysis, V and J genes were assigned by comparing TCR nucleotide sequences against IMGT/GENE-DB human TR gene sequences. A later analysis assigned CDR3 sequences and most-parsimonious VDJ recombination scenarios with the TCRdist pipeline. In a later analysis, every TCR beta chain was defined by the combination of its CDR3 amino acid sequence and its V-gene family, and reads without a unique V-gene family were dropped. A later analysis removed roughly 590 highly shared, low-generation-probability nucleotide sequences to deal with suspected cross-contamination and a sequencing artifact. In a later analysis, a clonal expansion index was calculated for each public chain from normalized within-repertoire ranks of inferred template counts. Generation probabilities in a later analysis came from a VDJ recombination model fitted to out-of-frame rearrangements, and those results were checked against IGoR. Hypergeometric tests were used in a later analysis to score TCR-TCR, TCR-HLA and TCR-CMV co-occurrence, with a repertoire-size bias correction applied to the TCR pairs. To estimate false discovery rates, a later analysis permuted the HLA or CMV assignments 20 times. A later analysis grouped co-occurring TCRs with DBSCAN, adding TCRdist sequence similarity when clustering within HLA-allele-positive subsets. Repertoires with fewer than 30,000 or more than 120,000 public chains, plus five repertoires with anomalous nucleotide sharing, were excluded from co-occurrence clustering. The table comes from immuneACCESS by way of TCRdb, which keeps in-frame sequences with V and J called. Part of the clones is missing from these tables; in studies checked, under half for an unresolved V gene and the rest for unknown reasons. That table is the source of V, J and clone size, and D and trimming were worked out from the DNA. The table for this sample lists 55,000 to 75,000 clones; about 87% of them were counted only once. Together, the top ten hold 1.4% to 1.5% of the sample.

The cohort was made up of approximately 700 healthy bone marrow donors. Cohort members were all nominally healthy when sampled, although unrecorded immune exposures were likely present. The donor was CMV seronegative and was included in the group of hundreds of seronegative cohort members. A peripheral blood sample was collected from each donor, and TCR beta sequencing was performed on peripheral blood mononuclear cells. The Qiagen DNeasy Blood Extraction Kit was used to extract genomic DNA from the blood cell samples. The germline V gene sets CDR1 to MGHRA and CDR2 to YSYEKL. Germline trimming: 3 bases from V, 4 bases from J; junction bases outside gene matches: 12. Taken from cysteine to phenylalanine, the CDR3 has 18 residues. CDR3 DNA only is kept here, 54 bases in frame from base 1.

The sequence derives from a man between 18 and 29 years old in good health and CMV-seronegative. The sequencing input was PBMCs. This chain is built from TRBV4-1 and TRBJ1-6, with 7 middle bases fitting TRBD1. The CDR3: CASSHPEKGTDYNSPLHF. The bases read TGCGCCAGCAGCCACCCCGAAAAAGGGACAGATTATAATTCACCCCTCCACTTT.